These 15 T cell receptor beta chains share one sample of origin, sequenced in a study of cytomegalovirus exposure and HLA in healthy donors. 60 Vbeta and 13 Jbeta primers were used in PCR. TCRdb's table, derived via immunoSEQ multiplex PCR, lists solely in-frame clones and lacks some. This repertoire includes about 130,000 clones. The sequenced sample was PBMCs. The source is a man aged 18 to 29 in good health and CMV-seronegative.

The chain combines TRBV10-3 with TRBJ2-1; perhaps TRBD2 as D (5 bases). The V end was cut by 0 bases, the J end by 3 bases, with 12 bases between. The CDR3 is made up of 16 amino acids. Germline CDR1 ENHRY, CDR2 SYGVKD. CDR3 in DNA: TGTGCCATCAGTGAGTCGAATGGGAGACACTACAATGAGCAGTTCTTC. Its protein product is CAISESNGRHYNEQFF.

V and J are TRBV10-3 and TRBJ1-1; D is unclear. Germline-derived CDR1 and CDR2 are ENHRY and SYGVKD. This CDR3 is 13 amino acids long. The V gene lost 6 bases and the J gene lost 6 bases, with 14 bases spanning the gap. The CDR3, as DNA: TGTGCCATCAGGTCCTCGTATCAGTCTGAAGCTTTCTTT. Its protein product is CAIRSSYQSEAFF.

In DNA, the CDR3 is TGTGCCAGCAGCTTCGGACAGGGGGTGTACGAGCAGTACTTC. Translation gives CASSFGQGVYEQYF. This chain connects TRBV7-9 to TRBJ2-5, with TRBD1 identical over 10 bases. Matching the DNA end better, TRBJ2-7 makes the J call doubtful. Germline V gene lookup returns CDR1 SEHNR and CDR2 FQNEAQ (reference sequence). The CDR3 runs to 14 residues.

The chain is built from TRBV9 and TRBJ2-5; 7 nucleotides match TRBD2. The germline V gene encodes CDR1 SGDLS and CDR2 YYNGEE. Germline trimming cut 3 bases from V and 5 bases from J; bases unmatched to any gene: 4. The CDR3 runs 13 residues. Here the CDR3 reads CASSGGTTETQYF. The CDR3 region has the DNA TGTGCCAGCAGCGGGGGGACTACTGAGACCCAGTACTTC.

V is TRBV28 and J is TRBJ2-2; 11 nucleotides align to TRBD2. The germline V gene encodes CDR1 MDHEN and CDR2 SYDVKM. V lost 6 bases, J lost 4 bases, and 7 bases stayed unmatched. CDR3 size: 16 residues. The CDR3 region is CASRNLAGGSTGELFF. As DNA, the CDR3 is TGTGCCAGCAGGAACCTAGCGGGAGGAAGCACCGGGGAGCTGTTTTTT.

The J gene is TRBJ2-7, the V gene TRBV7-8; perhaps TRBD2 as D (6 bases). This CDR3 has 15 residues. Trimming removed 1 base at V and 7 bases at J, with 17 bases between. Germline lookup yields CDR1 SGHVS and CDR2 FQNEAQ. This CDR3 is CASSLGGTGAGEQYF. In nucleotides, the CDR3 is TGTGCCAGCAGCTTAGGAGGGACTGGGGCGGGGGAGCAGTACTTC.

The chain employs TRBV5-1 and TRBJ1-6; 7 positions match TRBD1. Per the germline V gene, CDR1 is SGHRS and CDR2 is YFSETQ. Germline trimming cut 2 bases from V and 0 bases from J; bases unmatched to any gene: 5. The CDR3 is 17 amino acids. The CDR3 protein is CASSLQGPSSYNSPLHF. The CDR3 DNA is TGCGCCAGCAGCTTACAGGGGCCCAGCTCCTATAATTCACCCCTCCACTTT.

This chain links TRBV7-8 with TRBJ1-3; 7 bases are shared with TRBD1. This CDR3 has 18 amino acids. CDR1 is SGHVS, CDR2 FQNEAQ, per germline. V dropped 3 bases and J dropped 0; count of bases not matched to a gene: 11. This CDR3 reads CASSFRLDRIDSGNTIYF. The CDR3 DNA reads TGTGCCAGCAGCTTCAGATTGGACAGGATTGACTCTGGAAACACCATATATTTT.

The chain employs TRBV28 and TRBJ1-1; maybe TRBD1 (6 bases). The CDR3 totals 14 residues. CDR1 MDHEN and CDR2 SYDVKM come from the germline V gene. Between the trimmed V and J ends, which lost 5 bases and 5 bases, there was a span of 15 bases. CDR3 DNA sequence: TGTGCCAGCAGTAGACAGGTAGCATGGACTGAAGCTTTCTTT. This gives the protein CASSRQVAWTEAFF. Looking up the rest from reference TRBV28 and TRBJ1-1 gives the full variable domain: DVKVTQSSRYLVKRTGEKVFLECVQDMDHENMFWYRQDPGLGLRLIYFSYDVKMKEKGDIPEGYSVSREKKERFSLILESASTNQTSMYLCASSRQVAWTEAFFGQGTRLTVV.

CDR3 region: CASSFGTSGDKNIQYF. CDR3 coding DNA: TGTGCCAGCAGTTTCGGGACTAGCGGGGACAAAAACATTCAGTACTTC. The gene calls are TRBV6-5 and TRBJ2-4; 13 nucleotides match TRBD2. This CDR3 has 16 residues. V lost 4 bases, J lost 3 bases, and 3 bases stayed unmatched. Germline CDR1 is MNHEY and CDR2 is SVGAGI.

The gene calls are TRBV29-1 and TRBJ1-6; maybe TRBD1 (6 bases). Germline V gene data show CDR1 as SQVTM and CDR2 as ANQGSEA. Trimming stripped 4 bases from V and 10 bases from J, with 14 bases between. The CDR3 sequence is 13 residues long. This CDR3 reads CSVGTDQGSPLHF. The CDR3 DNA follows: TGCAGCGTTGGGACGGACCAGGGGTCACCCCTCCACTTT.

The chain has TRBV7-9 and TRBJ1-2; D ambiguous. Looked up from germline, CDR1 is SEHNR and CDR2 is FQNEAQ (reference sequence). The V gene lost 1 base and the J gene lost 4 bases, with 16 bases spanning the gap. The CDR3 runs 16 residues. Here the CDR3 DNA reads TGTGCCAGCAGCTTAGAAGGTGATCGACTAATCTATGGCTACACCTTC. Its protein is CASSLEGDRLIYGYTF.

The V and J genes are TRBV6-5 and TRBJ2-7; D possibly corresponds to TRBD1 (5 bases). Trimming shortened V by 4 bases and J by 5 bases, and 15 bases separated the two germline ends. Germline CDR1 is MNHEY and CDR2 is SVGAGI. CDR3 length equals 14 residues. CDR3 sequence reads: CASSFQGISDEQYF. The CDR3 nucleotides read TGTGCCAGCAGTTTCCAGGGTATTTCAGACGAGCAGTACTTC.

V and J are TRBV5-1 and TRBJ2-5; 11 positions agree with TRBD1. This CDR3 region has 14 residues. Germline V CDR1 and CDR2: SGHRS, YFSETQ. V lost 4 bases, J lost 2 bases, and 1 base stayed unmatched. CDR3 nucleotide sequence: TGCGCCAGCAGCGGGACAGGGGGGCAAGAGACCCAGTACTTC. Its translation is CASSGTGGQETQYF.

The rearrangement links TRBV11-2 to TRBJ1-2, with D possibly matching TRBD1 (5 bases). CDR3 length: 14 amino acids. Germline CDR1 and CDR2: SGHAT and FQNNGV. Trimming took off 2 bases at V and 5 bases at J, with 12 bases between the two ends. This CDR3 reads CASSLNSRAYGYTF. The CDR3 region has the DNA TGTGCCAGCAGCTTAAATTCCAGGGCGTATGGCTACACCTTC.